Listed below are T cell receptor beta chains from one sample, sequenced in a study of human T cells and chemical hapten exposure. TCRdb recomputed calls from the RACE reads with MiXCR, one row per CDR3 protein. Here the sample spans approximately 350,000 distinct CDR3 sequences, approximately 6.3% being singletons. The source was whole blood, collected in connection with sensitization to the hapten diphenylcyclopropenone (DPC). The receptors originated from a woman aged 18-35 years with alopecia areata. Some clones in this sample may be carry-over from other donors' samples. Each CDR3 is given with its conserved first and last residue. A D gene is named only where the DNA matches it firmly. The listing skips clone size in some rows; elsewhere it reads once, few, many or a size class.

clone_size: .
j_call: TRBJ1-5
d_call: .
v_call: TRBV25-1
cdr3_aa: CASSPQGMNQPQHF
cdr3_nt: TGTGCCAGCAGTCCCCAGGGGATGAATCAGCCCCAGCATTTT

clone_size: few
j_call: TRBJ2-5
d_call: .
v_call: TRBV6-5
cdr3_aa: CASSKRQAGPETQYF
cdr3_nt: TGTGCCAGCAGTAAACGACAGGCCGGACCGGAGACCCAGTACTTC

clone_size: .
j_call: TRBJ1-1
d_call: .
v_call: TRBV13
cdr3_aa: CASSRNTPLGNTEAFF
cdr3_nt: TGTGCCAGCAGCCGCAATACCCCTCTGGGGAACACTGAAGCTTTCTTT

clone_size: .
j_call: TRBJ2-3
d_call: .
v_call: TRBV24-1
cdr3_aa: CATSDPIQGPDTQYF
cdr3_nt: TGTGCCACCAGTGACCCCATTCAGGGACCAGATACGCAGTATTTT

clone_size: .
j_call: TRBJ1-6
d_call: TRBD1
v_call: TRBV4-3
cdr3_aa: CASSLFWTGGSPLHF
cdr3_nt: TGCGCCAGCAGCCTTTTTTGGACAGGCGGTTCACCCCTCCACTTT

clone_size: .
j_call: TRBJ2-7
d_call: TRBD1
v_call: TRBV13
cdr3_aa: CASSSTQGASYEQYF
cdr3_nt: TGTGCCAGCAGCTCCACACAGGGGGCCTCGTACGAGCAGTACTTC

clone_size: many
j_call: TRBJ2-3
d_call: TRBD1
v_call: TRBV29-1
cdr3_aa: CSVDQDRETNTDTQYF
cdr3_nt: TGCAGCGTTGATCAGGACAGGGAGACTAACACAGATACGCAGTATTTT

clone_size: many
j_call: TRBJ2-3
d_call: TRBD1
v_call: TRBV20-1
cdr3_aa: CSARRTGLATDTQYF
cdr3_nt: TGCAGTGCTAGAAGGACAGGGCTGGCCACAGATACGCAGTATTTT

clone_size: .
j_call: TRBJ2-7
d_call: .
v_call: TRBV7-9
cdr3_aa: CASSLNSEVATKYF
cdr3_nt: TGTGCCAGCAGCTTAAACTCAGAGGTGGCGACTAAGTACTTC

clone_size: .
j_call: TRBJ1-1
d_call: TRBD1
v_call: TRBV29-1
cdr3_aa: CSVGDREHSEAFF
cdr3_nt: TGCAGCGTTGGGGACAGGGAACATTCCGAAGCTTTCTTT

clone_size: many
j_call: TRBJ2-3
d_call: .
v_call: TRBV11-1
cdr3_aa: CASSLFGRSSTDTQYF
cdr3_nt: TGTGCCAGCAGCTTGTTCGGCAGGTCTAGCACAGATACGCAGTATTTT

clone_size: many
j_call: TRBJ2-6
d_call: .
v_call: TRBV4-3
cdr3_aa: CASSQGWVSGANVLTF
cdr3_nt: TGCGCCAGCAGCCAAGGATGGGTCTCTGGGGCCAACGTCCTGACTTTC

clone_size: many
j_call: TRBJ1-6
d_call: .
v_call: TRBV28
cdr3_aa: CARIRGRKSPRIYTLHF
cdr3_nt: TGTGCCAGAATCCGGGGCCGTAAATCCCCGAGAATATATACCCTCCACTTT

clone_size: many
j_call: TRBJ2-1
d_call: TRBD1
v_call: TRBV7-6
cdr3_aa: CASSWTGRHEQFF
cdr3_nt: TGTGCCAGCAGCTGGACAGGGAGGCATGAGCAGTTCTTC

clone_size: .
j_call: TRBJ2-2
d_call: TRBD1
v_call: TRBV11-1
cdr3_aa: CASSSTGGGGELFF
cdr3_nt: TGTGCCAGCAGCTCAACAGGGGGAGGCGGGGAGCTGTTTTTT

clone_size: .
j_call: TRBJ1-1
d_call: .
v_call: TRBV5-1
cdr3_aa: CASGENRANTEAFF
cdr3_nt: TGCGCCAGCGGGGAAAACAGGGCAAACACTGAAGCTTTCTTT

clone_size: many
j_call: TRBJ1-2
d_call: .
v_call: TRBV9
cdr3_aa: CASSLLAGTSYGYTF
cdr3_nt: TGTGCCAGCAGCTTATTGGCCGGGACTTCTTATGGCTACACCTTC

clone_size: few
j_call: TRBJ1-5
d_call: .
v_call: TRBV20-1
cdr3_aa: CSARPGGHQPQHF
cdr3_nt: TGCAGTGCTAGACCTGGGGGGCATCAGCCCCAGCATTTT

clone_size: .
j_call: TRBJ2-3
d_call: TRBD1
v_call: TRBV7-9
cdr3_aa: CASSLPLGTAPSTDTQYF
cdr3_nt: TGTGCCAGCAGCTTACCCCTAGGGACAGCCCCTAGCACAGATACGCAGTATTTT

clone_size: few
j_call: TRBJ2-3
d_call: .
v_call: TRBV5-4
cdr3_aa: CASSSDITKWVTQYF
cdr3_nt: TGTGCCAGCAGCTCGGACATAACGAAATGGGTTACGCAGTATTTT

clone_size: few
j_call: TRBJ1-2
d_call: .
v_call: TRBV27
cdr3_aa: CASSLSRGAYGYTF
cdr3_nt: TGTGCCAGCAGTTTAAGTCGAGGGGCCTATGGCTACACCTTC

clone_size: .
j_call: TRBJ2-7
d_call: .
v_call: TRBV6-6
cdr3_aa: CASSYGVGARSYEQYF
cdr3_nt: TGTGCCAGCAGTTACGGGGTTGGCGCCAGGTCTTACGAGCAGTACTTC

clone_size: many
j_call: TRBJ2-3
d_call: TRBD1
v_call: TRBV7-2
cdr3_aa: CASSSTGTGMATQYF
cdr3_nt: TGTGCCAGCAGCTCCACCGGGACAGGGATGGCTACGCAGTATTTT

clone_size: .
j_call: TRBJ2-5
d_call: TRBD2
v_call: TRBV6-5
cdr3_aa: CASSRGSGGPETQYF
cdr3_nt: TGTGCCAGCAGCCGGGGTAGCGGGGGGCCTGAGACCCAGTACTTC

clone_size: .
j_call: TRBJ2-5
d_call: .
v_call: TRBV7-2
cdr3_aa: CASSRLFQETQYF
cdr3_nt: TGTGCCAGCAGCCGACTGTTTCAAGAGACCCAGTACTTC

clone_size: .
j_call: TRBJ2-2
d_call: TRBD1
v_call: TRBV4-2
cdr3_aa: CASSQDGQGKNTGELFF
cdr3_nt: TGTGCCAGCAGCCAAGATGGACAGGGAAAGAACACCGGGGAGCTGTTTTTT